A single sample gave rise to the 32 T cell receptor beta chains below, sequenced in a study of cytomegalovirus exposure and HLA in healthy donors. The PCR made use of 60 Vbeta and 13 Jbeta primers. Method: immunoSEQ multiplex PCR; TCRdb's copy keeps in-frame clones and lacks some. The repertoire holds about 120,000 clones, 9.5% seen once, with approximately 3% in the top ten. The sample consisted of PBMCs. The receptors originated from a man aged 25-40 years in good health and CMV-seronegative.

This rearrangement joins TRBV18 to TRBJ2-7, with D possibly matching TRBD1 (6 bases). CDR1 and CDR2 from the germline V gene are KGHSH and LQKENI. The V and J ends lost 4 bases and 6 bases respectively, with 10 bases between them. The CDR3 contains 12 residues. The CDR3 DNA is TGTGCCAGCTCACTTGACAGGTCCGAGCAGTACTTC. This codes for CASSLDRSEQYF.

The sample holds a few counts of this clone. V usage is TRBV7-8 and J usage is TRBJ2-7; TRBD1 aligns across 10 bases. Trimming cost V 3 bases and J 3 bases; bases outside gene matches: 2. Per the germline V gene, CDR1 is SGHVS and CDR2 is FQNEAQ. CDR3 length: 14 amino acids. CDR3 region: CASSFGTGDYEQYF. CDR3 in DNA: TGTGCCAGCAGCTTCGGGACAGGGGACTACGAGCAGTACTTC.

The rearrangement uses TRBV30 and TRBJ2-3; 9 bases match TRBD1. With 3 bases clipped from V and 3 bases from J, the junction kept 4 bases outside the gene matches. There are 14 residues in the CDR3. Germline CDR1 is GTSNPN and CDR2 is SVGIG (reference sequence). CDR3 sequence: CAWSRDRDTDTQYF. The CDR3 DNA sequence: TGTGCCTGGAGCCGGGACAGGGATACAGATACGCAGTATTTT.

This clone was observed a handful of times. The chain uses TRBV7-6 and TRBJ2-7; 10 bases line up with TRBD1. Germline assignment: CDR1 SGHVS and CDR2 FNYEAQ. Trimming cost V 5 bases and J 3 bases; bases outside gene matches: 7. The CDR3 sequence is 15 residues long. CDR3 in amino acids: CASSPGQGLNYEQYF. In DNA, the CDR3 is TGTGCCAGCAGCCCGGGACAGGGGCTCAACTACGAGCAGTACTTC.

The V and J genes are TRBV28 and TRBJ2-7, with 8 positions matching TRBD2. CDR1 is MDHEN and CDR2 is SYDVKM in the germline V gene. The CDR3 loop spans 16 amino acids. V trimming: 6 bases; J trimming: 1 base; junction bases outside the gene matches: 11. The CDR3: CASSLAAGTRSYEQYF. CDR3 bases: TGTGCCAGCAGCCTAGCAGCCGGGACTAGATCCTACGAGCAGTACTTC.

The chain is built from TRBV6-5 and TRBJ2-7, with 8 bases that match TRBD1. The CDR3 has 15 amino acids. From germline, CDR1 is MNHEY and CDR2 SVGAGI. Unmatched junction bases numbered 6, after V lost 2 bases and J lost 3 bases. CDR3 in DNA: TGTGCCAGCAGTTACAGTGGACAGGGCCGCTACGAGCAGTACTTC. Protein sequence: CASSYSGQGRYEQYF.

The chain links TRBV5-6 to TRBJ2-7; the match to TRBD2 covers 7 bases. Germline CDR1 reads SGHDT; CDR2 reads YYEEEE. This CDR3 spans 15 amino acids. V dropped 4 bases and J dropped 3; count of bases not matched to a gene: 10. This chain's CDR3 is CASSAPAGERYEQYF. The CDR3 DNA follows: TGTGCCAGCAGCGCCCCGGCGGGGGAACGCTACGAGCAGTACTTC.

This clone was counted between two and nine times. The gene calls are TRBV11-2 and TRBJ2-2; D uncertain. CDR3 length: 13 residues. Germline CDR1 and CDR2: SGHAT and FQNNGV. Trimming left V 5 bases short and J 6 bases short, with 10 bases between. This CDR3 is CASSAPGPGELFF. The CDR3 region has the DNA TGTGCCAGCAGCGCTCCCGGTCCCGGGGAGCTGTTTTTT.

A few counts support this clone. Other DNA sequences in the same sample also yield this CDR3. The V and J genes are TRBV19 and TRBJ1-1; 11 positions agree with TRBD1. Germline loops: CDR1 LNHDA, CDR2 SQIVND (reference sequence). The junction had 4 bases not matched to a gene; V was cut back by 9 bases and J by 4 bases. The CDR3 is made up of 13 amino acids. CDR3: CASRGQGGTEAFF. Here the CDR3 DNA reads TGTGCCAGCCGGGGACAGGGGGGCACTGAAGCTTTCTTT.

This clone was seen only a few times. This chain links TRBV29-1 with TRBJ2-2; maybe TRBD1 (6 bases). The germline V and J ends were trimmed by 5 bases and 5 bases, with 9 bases remaining between them. From germline, CDR1 is SQVTM and CDR2 ANQGSEA. This CDR3 is built from 12 residues. The CDR3 nucleotides read TGCAGCGTTCTTACAGGGACCGGGGAGCTGTTTTTT. This codes for CSVLTGTGELFF.

The genes are TRBV19 and TRBJ1-2; the match to TRBD1 covers 8 bases. The CDR3 has 13 amino acids. Trimming took 4 bases from V and 7 from J; bases not matched to a gene: 5. Germline assignment: CDR1 LNHDA and CDR2 SQIVND (reference sequence). Here the CDR3 DNA reads TGTGCCAGTAGTACTACAGGGGGAGGTGGCTACACCTTC. Protein: CASSTTGGGGYTF.

The chain carries TRBV25-1 and TRBJ2-3, with TRBD2 matching over 14 bases. The J segment lost 5 bases and the V segment lost 4 bases, leaving 5 bases of the junction unmatched. The CDR3 runs to 16 residues. Germline V gives CDR1 MGHDK, CDR2 SYGVNS. The CDR3 sequence is CASSGGLAGGEDTQYF. CDR3 DNA sequence: TGTGCCAGCAGTGGCGGACTAGCGGGGGGTGAAGATACGCAGTATTTT.

This clone was picked up a small number of times. The chain couples TRBV2 to TRBJ2-5, with D tentatively TRBD1 (5 bases). The germline CDR1 and CDR2 sequences are SNHLY and FYNNEI. CDR3 length: 14 amino acids. The ends were cut back, 6 bases at V and 5 bases at J, with 16 bases in the middle. CDR3 coding DNA: TGTGCCAGCAGCGATAATCGACAGTGGGAGACCCAGTACTTC. This codes for CASSDNRQWETQYF. The full variable domain, completed using reference TRBV2 and TRBJ2-5, is EPEVTQTPSHQVTQMGQEVILRCVPISNHLYFYWYRQILGQKVEFLVSFYNNEISEKSEIFDDQFSVERPDGSNFTLKIRSTKLEDSAMYFCASSDNRQWETQYFGPGTRLLVL.

The chain has TRBV29-1 and TRBJ1-2; 9 bases are shared with TRBD1. J gave up 2 bases and V 4 bases, and 2 bases lay outside the gene matches. The germline V gene has CDR1 SQVTM and CDR2 ANQGSEA. The CDR3 is 13 amino acids. DNA of the CDR3: TGCAGCGTTGTTGACAGGGGGAACTATGGCTACACCTTC. As protein: CSVVDRGNYGYTF.

In this sample, this clone turned up a few times. The chain has TRBV2 and TRBJ2-1; TRBD2 aligns across 10 bases. The CDR3 is made up of 14 amino acids. Germline-derived CDR1 and CDR2 are SNHLY and FYNNEI. The V gene end was trimmed by 6 bases and the J gene end by 2 bases; junction bases not matched to a gene: 1. The chain's CDR3 is CASRLAGPYNEQFF. The DNA for the CDR3 is TGTGCCAGCAGACTAGCGGGGCCCTACAATGAGCAGTTCTTC.

In its sample, this clone was seen a few times. This chain uses TRBV6-6 with TRBJ1-5, with TRBD1 matching over 7 bases. Germline CDR1 MNHNY, CDR2 SVGAGI (reference sequence). The CDR3 totals 13 residues. V gave up 8 bases and J gave up 3 bases; unmatched junction bases: 4. This chain's CDR3 is CASGTADNQPQHF. In DNA form, the CDR3 reads TGTGCCAGCGGGACAGCGGACAATCAGCCCCAGCATTTT.

This chain links TRBV11-3 with TRBJ2-1; 7 bases agree with TRBD1. CDR3 length: 13 residues. The V and J ends lost 6 bases and 9 bases, in that order; junction bases with no gene match: 8. Germline CDR1 reads SGHNT; CDR2 reads YENEEA. The CDR3 DNA is TGTGCCAGCAGGTCACCACAGGGGATTGAGCAGTTCTTC. Translated, it gives CASRSPQGIEQFF.

This clone showed up just a few times. The chain combines TRBV9 with TRBJ2-5, with 8 bases matching TRBD2. V trimming: 0 bases; J trimming: 4 bases; junction bases outside the gene matches: 5. From germline, CDR1 is SGDLS and CDR2 YYNGEE. The CDR3 has 15 residues. CDR3: CASSVVVSGVETQYF. As DNA, the CDR3 is TGTGCCAGCAGCGTAGTTGTTAGCGGGGTAGAGACCCAGTACTTC. Together with reference TRBV9 and TRBJ2-5, the CDR3 gives the full variable domain: DSGVTQTPKHLITATGQRVTLRCSPRSGDLSVYWYQQSLDQGLQFLIQYYNGEERAKGNILERFSAQQFPDLHSELNLSSLELGDSALYFCASSVVVSGVETQYFGPGTRLLVL.

This clone was counted only a few times. V and J are TRBV29-1 and TRBJ2-2, with unresolved D. CDR3 length: 13 amino acids. Trimming removed 4 bases from V and 0 bases from J, with 6 bases in between. The germline V gene has CDR1 SQVTM and CDR2 ANQGSEA. CDR3 residues: CSVGLANTGELFF. The CDR3 nucleotides are TGCAGCGTTGGCCTAGCGAACACCGGGGAGCTGTTTTTT.

The CDR3 DNA sequence: TGCAGCGTTGTCGGACAAGGCAATCAGCCCCAGCATTTT. Translating it yields CSVVGQGNQPQHF. This chain joins TRBV29-1 and TRBJ1-5, with a possible D match to TRBD1 (5 bases). Germline V gene lookup returns CDR1 SQVTM and CDR2 ANQGSEA. V was cut by 4 bases and J by 2 bases, with 9 bases left in between. This CDR3 is 13 amino acids long.

This clone was found a few times. The genes are TRBV4-1 and TRBJ2-5; 9 bases are shared with TRBD1. The J call may be wrong; the DNA end is better matched by TRBJ2-7. Per the germline V gene, CDR1 is MGHRA and CDR2 is YSYEKL. The CDR3 totals 13 residues. This chain's CDR3 is CASSRGQGYEQYF. In nucleotides, the CDR3 is TGCGCCAGCAGTCGGGGACAGGGCTACGAGCAGTACTTC.

This clone was seen more than once but under ten times. This chain connects TRBV7-2 to TRBJ2-1, with D possibly TRBD2 on 6 matching bases. CDR1 is SGHTA, CDR2 FQGNSA, per germline. CDR3 length: 14 amino acids. The ends were cut back, 0 bases at V and 7 bases at J, with 10 bases in the middle. The DNA of the CDR3 is TGTGCCAGCAGCTTAGCGGGCGGGAATAATGAGCAGTTCTTC. Protein sequence: CASSLAGGNNEQFF. Based on the CDR3 plus reference TRBV7-2 and TRBJ2-1, the full variable domain is GAGVSQSPSNKVTEKGKDVELRCDPISGHTALYWYRQSLGQGLEFLIYFQGNSAPDKSGLPSDRFSAERTGGSVSTLTIQRTQQEDSAVYLCASSLAGGNNEQFFGPGTRLTVL.

This chain connects TRBV19 to TRBJ1-5; D not certain. CDR1 and CDR2 (germline): LNHDA, SQIVND (reference sequence). Trimming stripped 0 bases from V and 9 bases from J, with 15 bases between. There are 15 residues in the CDR3. CDR3 residues: CASSIDPWRPSPQHF. CDR3 DNA: TGTGCCAGTAGTATAGATCCCTGGAGGCCCTCGCCCCAGCATTTT.

This clone was counted between two and nine times. The chain carries TRBV5-6 and TRBJ2-7, with 10 bases aligning to TRBD1. The CDR3 has 14 residues. V lost 5 bases to trimming and J lost 0 bases; unmatched junction nucleotides: 2. The germline CDR1 and CDR2 sequences are SGHDT and YYEEEE. The chain's CDR3 is CASRGQGGSYEQYF. In DNA, the CDR3 is TGTGCCAGCAGAGGACAGGGGGGCTCCTACGAGCAGTACTTC.

This chain links TRBV15 with TRBJ2-2, with a tentative D call TRBD2 (6 bases). CDR1 is LNHNV, CDR2 YYDKDF, per germline (reference sequence). CDR3 length equals 11 residues. Trimming pared 2 bases from V and 13 bases from J, leaving 8 bases between. The CDR3 DNA reads TGTGCCACCAGCAGATCAGCGGGGCTGTTTTTT. Amino acids: CATSRSAGLFF.

CDR3 bases: TGTGCCAGCAGCACCGGTTACAGGTCCCTCTATGGCTACACCTTC. Translating it yields CASSTGYRSLYGYTF. V gene TRBV27 combines with J gene TRBJ1-2; maybe TRBD1 (5 bases). Trimming left V 6 bases short and J 4 bases short, with 18 bases between. This CDR3 has 15 amino acids. The germline V gene encodes CDR1 MNHEY and CDR2 SMNVEV (reference sequence).

The chain uses TRBV7-3 and TRBJ1-1; the D gene is possibly TRBD1 (5 bases). Between the trimmed V and J ends, which lost 4 bases and 4 bases, there was a span of 13 bases. Germline V CDR1 and CDR2: SGHTA, FQGTGA. The CDR3 sequence is 14 residues long. This CDR3 is CASSSGGVFTEAFF. The CDR3 bases are TGTGCCAGCAGCTCCGGGGGGGTATTCACTGAAGCTTTCTTT.

The chain joins TRBV11-2 to TRBJ2-3; D might be TRBD2 (7 bases). The length of the CDR3 is 12 residues. Trimming took 10 bases from V and 5 from J, leaving 13 bases between them. The germline V gene encodes CDR1 SGHAT and CDR2 FQNNGV. The CDR3 loop is CATGGGGDTQYF. In DNA, the CDR3 is TGTGCCACGGGAGGAGGGGGAGATACGCAGTATTTT.

This clone has just a few counts. This chain uses TRBV29-1 with TRBJ2-1, with 13 bases fitting TRBD2. Germline CDR1 is SQVTM and CDR2 is ANQGSEA. Losses at the gene ends were 7 bases for V and 7 bases for J; bases not matched to a gene: 10. The CDR3 extends over 15 amino acids. CDR3 in DNA: TGCAGCGCCAGGGGGACTAGCGGGATAGCAAATGAGCAGTTCTTC. It yields the protein CSARGTSGIANEQFF.

The chain links TRBV5-1 to TRBJ1-1; 11 bases are shared with TRBD1. CDR1 and CDR2 from the germline V gene are SGHRS and YFSETQ. V trimming: 4 bases; J trimming: 12 bases; junction bases outside the gene matches: 8. This CDR3 is 13 amino acids long. Here the CDR3 reads CASSVQGDRGTFF. The CDR3, as DNA: TGCGCCAGCAGCGTTCAGGGGGACAGGGGGACTTTCTTT.

The chain has TRBV19 and TRBJ1-5; 7 bases are shared with TRBD1. V lost 4 bases and J lost 6; bases outside the gene matches: 6. This CDR3 spans 14 amino acids. The germline gives CDR1 LNHDA, CDR2 SQIVND (reference sequence). In nucleotides, the CDR3 is TGTGCCAGTAGTACAGACAGGGCGCGTCAGCCCCAGCATTTT. It encodes CASSTDRARQPQHF.

This clone has more than one count but fewer than ten. The chain couples TRBV5-4 to TRBJ1-2, with 11 bases that match TRBD1. The trim removed 4 bases at V and 4 bases at J, leaving 6 bases unmatched. CDR3 length: 15 amino acids. The germline gives CDR1 SGHNT, CDR2 YYREEE (reference sequence). Here the CDR3 DNA reads TGTGCCAGCAGCGAAGGACAGGGGGCCTCCTATGGCTACACCTTC. Its protein is CASSEGQGASYGYTF.